Presented here are 14 T cell receptor beta chains from one specimen sequenced in a study of T cell repertoires in cytomegalovirus infection. Each CDR3 protein gets one entry after TCRdb re-called the reads with MiXCR. The profile shows about 570,000 distinct CDR3 sequences, 40% of them singletons. For these receptors, no antigen is known. The input for sequencing was cultured PBMCs, taken from culture after CMV antigen stimulation. The source is a human donor in good health (CMV status not recorded). Some clones in this sample may be carry-over from other donors' samples.

This chain links TRBV6-2 or TRBV6-3 with TRBJ2-1; TRBD1 agrees at 10 bases. Germline CDR1 reads MNHEY; CDR2 reads SVGEGT. V lost 0 bases, J lost 0 bases, and 8 bases stayed unmatched. The CDR3 covers 19 residues. The CDR3 region is CASSYSGTGDDRSYNEQFF. CDR3 nucleotide sequence: TGTGCCAGCAGTTACTCAGGGACAGGGGACGACCGCTCCTACAATGAGCAGTTCTTC.

The chain recombines TRBV6-1 with TRBJ2-1; 9 bases are shared with TRBD2. CDR1 MNHNS and CDR2 SASEGT come from the germline V gene. This CDR3 comprises 15 residues. Germline trimming cut 2 bases from V and 5 bases from J; bases unmatched to any gene: 4. The CDR3 reads CASSEWVAGDNEQFF. CDR3 DNA sequence: TGTGCCAGCAGTGAATGGGTAGCGGGGGACAATGAGCAGTTCTTC.

This chain uses TRBV6-6 with TRBJ1-5; 9 bases match TRBD1. This CDR3 has 15 residues. V gave up 5 bases and J gave up 6 bases; unmatched junction bases: 8. The germline V gene encodes CDR1 MNHNY and CDR2 SVGAGI (reference sequence). CDR3 in DNA: TGTGCCAGCAGTCCCTACAGGGGGCGGATTCAGCCCCAGCATTTT. The encoded protein is CASSPYRGRIQPQHF.

The chain recombines TRBV7-8 with TRBJ1-1, with D maybe TRBD1 (5 bases). Trimming cost V 7 bases and J 4 bases, with 19 bases left between them. The CDR3 loop spans 15 amino acids. CDR1 and CDR2 from the germline V gene are SGHVS and FQNEAQ. In DNA form, the CDR3 reads TGTGCCAGCACCCAATCAGGGAGTTGGGGCACTGAAGCTTTCTTT. This gives the protein CASTQSGSWGTEAFF.

This clonotype has at least ten counts. The chain has TRBV7-2 and TRBJ2-5, with D perhaps matching TRBD1 or TRBD2 (6 bases each). The germline gives CDR1 SGHTA, CDR2 FQGNSA. V gave up 6 bases and J gave up 5 bases, with 13 bases separating them. This CDR3 is built from 13 residues. The CDR3 region is CASRGGSAETQYF. CDR3 nucleotide sequence: TGTGCCAGCAGAGGGGGGAGTGCGGAGACCCAGTACTTC. The full variable domain, completed using reference TRBV7-2 and TRBJ2-5, is GAGVSQSPSNKVTEKGKDVELRCDPISGHTALYWYRQSLGQGLEFLIYFQGNSAPDKSGLPSDRFSAERTGGSVSTLTIQRTQQEDSAVYLCASRGGSAETQYFGPGTRLLVL.

V is TRBV12-3 or TRBV12-4 and J is TRBJ1-2, with D perhaps TRBD1 (5 bases). V lost 3 bases and J lost 8, with 13 bases in between. The CDR3 runs 13 residues. The CDR3 nucleotides are TGTGCCAGCAGTTTTGGTGGGGGATGGGGCTACACCTTC. Translating it yields CASSFGGGWGYTF.

This sequence joins TRBV5-4 and TRBJ2-3, with 16 bases aligning to TRBD2. The CDR3 has 17 residues. Losses at the gene ends were 4 bases for V and 6 bases for J; bases not matched to a gene: 8. Germline CDR1 SGHNT, CDR2 YYREEE (reference sequence). The CDR3 spells CASSHPGLAGGEDTQYF. DNA of the CDR3: TGTGCCAGCAGCCACCCGGGACTAGCGGGAGGGGAGGATACGCAGTATTTT.

This clonotype was detected a few times. The chain recombines TRBV4-1 with TRBJ1-1; a possible D gene is TRBD1 (5 bases). The V end lost 8 bases, the J end lost 5 bases, and 21 bases lay between the germline ends. Germline V CDR1 and CDR2: MGHRA, YSYEKL. The CDR3 contains 15 residues. This CDR3 reads CASHQVGGRMTEAFF. DNA for the CDR3: TGCGCCAGCCATCAAGTTGGGGGTCGTATGACTGAAGCTTTCTTT.

This clonotype has a count of ten or more. The gene calls are TRBV7-2 and TRBJ1-1; D is undetermined. The V end lost 1 base, the J end lost 0 bases, and 6 bases lay between the germline ends. The CDR3 spans 14 residues. Germline V gene lookup returns CDR1 SGHTA and CDR2 FQGNSA. CDR3 protein: CASSLVSMNTEAFF. The DNA of the CDR3 is TGTGCCAGCAGCTTAGTTTCTATGAACACTGAAGCTTTCTTT.

CDR3 loop: CASSQDPVGHEQFF. The CDR3 region has the DNA TGCGCCAGCAGCCAAGACCCAGTCGGGCATGAGCAGTTCTTC. This chain joins TRBV4-1 and TRBJ2-1, with D unresolved. The germline V gene encodes CDR1 MGHRA and CDR2 YSYEKL. V was clipped by 0 bases and J by 8 bases, with 11 bases between them. This CDR3 contains 14 residues.

This rearrangement joins TRBV7-2 to TRBJ2-5; the D gene is possibly TRBD2 (5 bases). Germline V CDR1 and CDR2: SGHTA, FQGNSA. V lost 2 bases and J lost 5, with 18 bases in between. The CDR3 loop spans 16 amino acids. CDR3 nucleotides: TGTGCCAGCAGCTTATCCCCCGCCGGGATAGGGGAGACCCAGTACTTC. Amino acids: CASSLSPAGIGETQYF.

The rearrangement uses TRBV25-1 and TRBJ2-6, with no clear D. The CDR3 extends over 15 amino acids. V gave up 1 base and J gave up 1 base, with 5 bases separating them. The germline CDR1 and CDR2 sequences are MGHDK and SYGVNS. Written as DNA, the CDR3 is TGTGCCAGCAGTGAATCAGGTTCTGGGGCCAACGTCCTGACTTTC. Protein sequence: CASSESGSGANVLTF. The full variable domain, with the rest looked up from reference TRBV25-1 and TRBJ2-6, is EADIYQTPRYLVIGTGKKITLECSQTMGHDKMYWYQQDPGMELHLIHYSYGVNSTEKGDLSSESTVSRIRTEHFPLTLESARPSHTSQYLCASSESGSGANVLTFGAGSRLTVL.

The rearrangement joins TRBV27 to TRBJ2-2; 9 bases map to TRBD2. The germline V gene encodes CDR1 MNHEY and CDR2 SMNVEV (reference sequence). This CDR3 spans 15 amino acids. The V gene end was trimmed by 6 bases and the J gene end by 7 bases; junction bases not matched to a gene: 9. The CDR3 DNA reads TGTGCCAGCAGCAGTAGCGGGGGCGAGAACGGGGAGCTGTTTTTT. Amino acid sequence: CASSSSGGENGELFF.

This chain links TRBV7-9 with TRBJ2-7; D call uncertain. Looked up from germline, CDR1 is SEHNR and CDR2 is FQNEAQ (reference sequence). The CDR3 runs 16 residues. V dropped 4 bases and J dropped 5 bases, with 21 bases sitting between them. This chain's CDR3 is CASSSGPGPSSNEQYF. The CDR3 DNA reads TGTGCCAGCAGCTCCGGCCCCGGTCCCTCAAGTAACGAGCAGTACTTC.